This T cell receptor beta chain was observed in a study of T cells in Graves' hyperthyroidism and ophthalmopathy (dated by TCRdb to the late 2010s). Notes on the research overall: Peripheral blood was collected at initial diagnosis, before any treatment. TCR V-J signatures able to tell the groups apart were searched for in a discovery cohort of around 95 patients, of whom 43 had Graves' ophthalmopathy and around 57 had stable Graves' hyperthyroidism. Prospective prediction of ophthalmopathy was tested in an independent validation cohort of some 20 hyperthyroidism patients and around 16 patients who later progressed to ophthalmopathy. The 75 to 100 discovery patients were randomly split 7:3 into training and test sets. The study also compared thyroid tissue and blood T-cell repertoires from 6 or 7 Graves' hyperthyroidism patients. After blood sampling, hyperthyroidism patients were treated with methimazole at a starting dose of 30 mg daily, and ophthalmopathy patients were treated with high-dose intravenous methylprednisolone. TCR Vbeta CDR3 sequencing of 130 to 150 peripheral blood samples (roughly 43 ophthalmopathy, 70 to 85 hyperthyroidism and some 17 progressor patients) is reported in the paper. Overall study results and their limits: In validation, progression to ophthalmopathy was predicted by the model with approximately 67% sensitivity and roughly 76% specificity, a median of about 6.4 months before onset. A 13 V-J signature model separated ophthalmopathy from stable hyperthyroidism, with about 90% sensitivity and about 81% specificity in cross-validation and 80%/75% in testing. No statistical method was used to set the sample size in advance, and investigators knew the group allocation. Blood samples also contained most of the expanded thyroid clonotypes (frequency above 0.001), which suggests that blood repertoires may reflect thyroid immune responses.

Graves' hyperthyroidism was defined as stable when no progression to ophthalmopathy occurred over 18 months of follow-up. Hyperthyroidism patients were newly diagnosed, had a disease duration of under 2 months, and were aged 18 to 65 years. Any patient with an uncontrolled infection, another autoimmune disease, pregnancy or lactation was excluded. Diagnoses relied on clinical symptoms, serum thyroxine and TRAb, thyroid ultrasound and orbital computed tomography. PBMCs were isolated from about 9.1 ml of fresh peripheral blood by Ficoll-Paque density gradient centrifugation. Total RNA was extracted using Trizol reagent, and RNA quality was assessed on an Agilent 2100 Bioanalyzer. Note on this clonotype: Its antigen target is currently unknown. An end of the junction does not agree with germline; a read error may underlie this.

Amplification of TCR beta CDR3 regions was carried out from RNA transcripts. The first round of RT-PCR for the TCR CDR3 was performed with the HTBI primer set and the Qiagen OneStep RT-PCR kit. Libraries were constructed in a second round of multiplex PCR, after which size selection and purification were performed. Sequencing of the libraries was done on an Illumina HiSeq2000 using paired-end 100 bp reads. In the original analysis: Raw data were processed with SOAPnuke, discarding reads with adapters, uncalled bases, mean Phred below 15, or no exact constant-primer or identifier match. COPE v1.2.5 was used to merge high-quality paired reads, and clonotypes were defined as unique nucleotide sequences. MiTCR v1.1 was used to align clonotypes to the IMGT TRBV, TRBD and TRBJ reference segments. The analysis included only V-J combinations with a frequency above 0.0001, which together covered roughly 99% of the repertoires. The TCS score was defined as the ratio of F50 (clonal expansion) to E x V (chaos), calculated using BLOSUM62-based TCRdist between CDR3 peptides within each V-J. Welch's t-statistics and random forest reduced approximately 520 V-J features to roughly 13, which were used in a naive Bayes classifier (R e1071). The public sequencing data were trimmed at Q25 with fastp and processed into clonotypes with MiXCR by TCRdb, which kept only in-frame beta chains. Every entry covers one CDR3 protein and lists the most common genes and DNA from its rows. TCRdb, not the original authors, processed these V and J calls. Within this sample are approximately 430,000 distinct CDR3 sequences, with about a sixth of them counted one time only. The ten top clones hold around 14% of the sample.

CDR1 and CDR2 (SEHNR, FQNEAQ) derive from the germline V gene (reference sequence). From its cysteine to its phenylalanine, the CDR3 spans 13 amino acids. The entry retains the CDR3 DNA only, 39 bases that are in frame from base 1. This receptor was identified in a woman in her late teens or twenties with Graves' hyperthyroidism. The sequenced sample was blood. The sequence joins TRBV7-9 to TRBJ2-5; TRBD1 agrees with 10 junctional bases. The nucleotide sequence reads as follows: TGTGCCAGCAGCTGGGACAGGGGCGTAATCCAGTGCTTC. Its translation is CASSWDRGVIQCF.